The rows below give T cell receptor beta chains drawn from one sample of a study of T cell responses to AZD1222 COVID-19 vaccine. Profiling relied on immunoSEQ multiplex PCR, and the TCRdb table lists in-frame clones only, not all of them. Among about 100,000 clones listed, about 92% were seen once. The sequenced sample was peripheral blood, obtained on day 0 of AZD1222 vaccination. These receptors were collected from an adult in good health. The CDR3 runs from the conserved cysteine through the conserved F or W. D genes are given only for firm matches. Expanded clones get a size class; other rows say once, few or many, or leave the size out.

v_call	j_call	clone_size	d_call	cdr3_nt	cdr3_aa
TRBV2	TRBJ1-5	few	TRBD1	TGTGCCAGCAGTTCTCGCGGGACAGGGGGAGGTCAGCCCCAGCATTTT	CASSSRGTGGGQPQHF
TRBV7-2	TRBJ2-7	NA	TRBD2	TGTGCCAGCAGCCCCAGCGGGACTAAAAACTACGAGCAGTACTTC	CASSPSGTKNYEQYF
TRBV12-3/TRBV12-4	TRBJ2-5	NA	NA	TGTGCCAGCAGTTTAGGGGCCCAAGAGACCCAGTACTTC	CASSLGAQETQYF
TRBV6-4	TRBJ1-2	NA	NA	TGTGCCAGCAGTGGACAGACTCCTAACTATGGCTACACCTTC	CASSGQTPNYGYTF
TRBV2	TRBJ1-1	NA	NA	TGTGCCAGCAGTGTGCCAACTATGAACACTGAAGCTTTCTTT	CASSVPTMNTEAFF
TRBV6-5	TRBJ1-2	NA	NA	TGTGCCAGCAGGCGGGGGGCAGGGACCCCCTATGGCTACACCTTC	CASRRGAGTPYGYTF
TRBV7-9	TRBJ1-2	once	TRBD1	TGTGCCAGCAGCTCTCCGACAGGGGCCTATGGCTACACCTTC	CASSSPTGAYGYTF
TRBV30	TRBJ1-5	NA	TRBD1	TGTGCCTGGAGCACTACAGGGGATGCTCAGCCCCAGCATTTT	CAWSTTGDAQPQHF
TRBV7-2	TRBJ1-2	NA	NA	TGTGCCAGCAGCTTATTGGTCCCAAATGGCTACACCTTC	CASSLLVPNGYTF
TRBV18	TRBJ1-1	NA	TRBD1	TGTGCCAGCTCACCACTACTGACAGGGCCCACTGAAGCTTTCTTT	CASSPLLTGPTEAFF
TRBV19	TRBJ1-1	NA	NA	TGTGCCAGTAGACAGACGGTGAACACTGAAGCTTTCTTT	CASRQTVNTEAFF
TRBV9	TRBJ1-3	NA	NA	TGTGCCAGCAGCGTAGAAGTCTGGGGAAGTGGAAACACCATATATTTT	CASSVEVWGSGNTIYF
TRBV18	TRBJ2-5	few	TRBD2	TGTGCCAGCTCACCGGACGGGGGGGAGACCCAGTACTTC	CASSPDGGETQYF
TRBV24-1	TRBJ1-1	NA	NA	TGTGCCACCTACCTCGATAGACTGAACACTGAAGCTTTCTTT	CATYLDRLNTEAFF
TRBV7-2	TRBJ1-2	NA	TRBD1	TGTGCCAGCAGCCCTCGGACAGGGGGTGGGAACTATGGCTACACCTTC	CASSPRTGGGNYGYTF
TRBV19	TRBJ1-1	NA	NA	TGTGCCAGTAGTGGGGGGATGAACACTGAAGCTTTCTTT	CASSGGMNTEAFF
TRBV19	TRBJ2-2	NA	NA	TGTGCCAGTAGTATGGCAGACAACACCGGGGAGCTGTTTTTT	CASSMADNTGELFF
TRBV4-3	TRBJ2-7	NA	TRBD2	TGCGCCAGCAGCCAAGTAGCGGGAGGGTATAATTACGAGCAGTACTTC	CASSQVAGGYNYEQYF
TRBV25-1	TRBJ2-5	NA	NA	TGTGCCAGCAGGGACCTTAGGGTTGCGGAGACCCAGTACTTC	CASRDLRVAETQYF
TRBV6-5	TRBJ1-2	few	NA	TGTGCCAGCAGCTTACATCTACAGGGCTATGGCTACACCTTC	CASSLHLQGYGYTF
TRBV5-1	TRBJ1-5	once	TRBD1	TGCGCCAGCAGCTCGGGACAGGCGGATCAGCCCCAGCATTTT	CASSSGQADQPQHF
TRBV4-2	TRBJ1-1	NA	NA	TGTGCCAGCAGCCAAACAGCGAACACTGAAGCTTTCTTT	CASSQTANTEAFF
TRBV11-1	TRBJ1-4	NA	TRBD1	TGTGCCAGCAGCTTCGACAGGGGTGAAAAACTGTTTTTT	CASSFDRGEKLFF
TRBV2	TRBJ1-4	NA	NA	TGTGCCAGCTTTATCCCCGTCTATAATGAAAAACTGTTTTTT	CASFIPVYNEKLFF
TRBV2	TRBJ1-4	NA	NA	TGTGCCAGCCTCCGGTCATCAACTAATGAAAAACTGTTTTTT	CASLRSSTNEKLFF
TRBV5-8	TRBJ1-2	once	NA	TGTGCCAGCAGCGCGCGACAGGTCTATGGCTACACCTTC	CASSARQVYGYTF
TRBV19	TRBJ1-3	NA	NA	TGTGCCAGTAGTCTCGTATGGCGGAGCTCTGGAAACACCATATATTTT	CASSLVWRSSGNTIYF
TRBV18	TRBJ1-2	NA	NA	TGTGCCAGCTCAGCCTCAGGAGACTCTAACTATGGCTACACCTTC	CASSASGDSNYGYTF
TRBV27	TRBJ1-2	NA	NA	TGTGCCAGCCACCCCGTGGAGGGAACGGATGGCTACACCTTC	CASHPVEGTDGYTF
TRBV6-1	TRBJ1-3	NA	NA	TGTGCCAGCAGTGAAGGCCTCTTTCTCGGAAACACCATATATTTT	CASSEGLFLGNTIYF
TRBV19	TRBJ1-5	NA	NA	TGTGCCAGTAGTATACCCGGGAAGAGCAATCAGCCCCAGCATTTT	CASSIPGKSNQPQHF
TRBV3-1/TRBV3-2	TRBJ2-7	NA	TRBD1	TGTGCCAGCAGCCAAGCTTTTCGGACAGGAGTATACGAGCAGTACTTC	CASSQAFRTGVYEQYF
TRBV5-4	TRBJ2-3	NA	NA	TGTGCCACCAGAGGAGGGGGGGGTCGCACAGATACGCAGTATTTT	CATRGGGGRTDTQYF
TRBV9	TRBJ2-5	NA	NA	TGTGCCAGCAGCGTAGGGGATGCAGAGACCCAGTACTTC	CASSVGDAETQYF
TRBV18	TRBJ2-3	NA	NA	TGTGCCAGCTCATTGGGCGGAATCAGGTCAGATACGCAGTATTTT	CASSLGGIRSDTQYF
TRBV4-3	TRBJ2-7	NA	TRBD1	TGCGCCAGCAGCCTCAACAGGGGAATGCAGTACTTC	CASSLNRGMQYF
TRBV7-9	TRBJ2-1	NA	TRBD2	TGTGCCAGCAGTACACTAGCGGGGGGTTACAATGAGCAGTTCTTC	CASSTLAGGYNEQFF
TRBV5-1	TRBJ2-3	NA	NA	TGCGCCAGCAGCTTGTACAGGGAAGGTGCAGATACGCAGTATTTT	CASSLYREGADTQYF
TRBV7-9	TRBJ1-1	NA	TRBD1	TGTGCCAGCAGCCCGGGACAGCGCCTGAACACTGAGGCTTTCTTT	CASSPGQRLNTEAFF
TRBV11-3	TRBJ2-5	NA	NA	TGTGCCAGCAGCTTAGACTCCACGGGGACCCAGTACTTC	CASSLDSTGTQYF
TRBV12-3/TRBV12-4	TRBJ2-3	NA	NA	TGTGCCAGCAGTCCAGCGGGAGATACGCAGTATTTT	CASSPAGDTQYF
TRBV19	TRBJ1-5	NA	NA	TGTGCCAGTAGTATACGTAGGAACGGATTCAATCAGCCCCAGCATTTT	CASSIRRNGFNQPQHF
TRBV5-1	TRBJ1-3	NA	NA	TGCGCCAGCAGGGGACTCACCTCTGGAAACACCATATATTTT	CASRGLTSGNTIYF
TRBV4-3	TRBJ2-7	NA	TRBD2	TGCGCCAGCAGCCAAGATTTACAGCGGGAGGGTGAGCAGTACTTC	CASSQDLQREGEQYF
TRBV4-3	TRBJ1-2	NA	TRBD1	TGCGCCAGCAGCCAAGATTGGGACAGGGGGTTTGGCTACACCTTC	CASSQDWDRGFGYTF
TRBV9	TRBJ1-1	NA	NA	TGTGCCAGCAGCCGGAGTATGAACACTGAAGCTTTCTTT	CASSRSMNTEAFF
TRBV9	TRBJ1-1	NA	NA	TGTGCCAGCAGCGTATTGGGAGTAAATAATGAAGCTTTCTTT	CASSVLGVNNEAFF
TRBV5-1	TRBJ2-2	NA	NA	TGCGCCAGCAGCGCAGGCAAAACCGGGGAGCTGTTTTTT	CASSAGKTGELFF
TRBV4-1	TRBJ2-1	NA	NA	TGCGCCAGCAGCCATCCAGGTTCCTACAATGAGCAGTTCTTC	CASSHPGSYNEQFF
TRBV5-5	TRBJ2-3	NA	TRBD1	TGTGCCAGCAGCTACCGGGACAGGGGGCTGGGAGATACGCAGTATTTT	CASSYRDRGLGDTQYF
TRBV6-6	TRBJ1-6	once	NA	TGTGCCAGCAGTCGGGACCAGGGACGCATGATCTCTAATTCACCCCTCCACTTT	CASSRDQGRMISNSPLHF
TRBV13	TRBJ1-1	NA	NA	TGTGCCAGCAGCGCGGGCTCGCGGGCTGAAGCTTTCTTT	CASSAGSRAEAFF